Shown below are 11 T cell receptor beta chains from a single sample sequenced in a study of T cells in localized non-small cell lung cancer. The method was immunoSEQ multiplex PCR; TCRdb's version includes in-frame clones alone and lacks a portion of them. This table holds 50,000 to 60,000 clones, about three quarters found once. Here the sequenced sample was PBMCs, taken before any cancer treatment. The receptors shown here come from a woman aged 35 to 70 with stage II lung adenocarcinoma.

The CDR3 coding sequence is TGTGCCAGCAGTTACTCGCCCCAGGGGGTAGCTGATACGCAGTATTTT. It yields the protein CASSYSPQGVADTQYF. The chain couples TRBV6-5 to TRBJ2-3, with TRBD1 identical over 7 bases. CDR1 MNHEY and CDR2 SVGAGI come from the germline V gene. CDR3 size: 16 residues. Unmatched junction bases numbered 9, after V lost 0 bases and J lost 6 bases.

V gene TRBV18 combines with J gene TRBJ1-6; D is undetermined. Germline V gives CDR1 KGHSH, CDR2 LQKENI. V lost 2 bases and J lost 9, with 14 bases in between. This CDR3 has 15 amino acids. CDR3 nucleotides: TGTGCCAGCTCACCAGTGACTGGGCCGAGTTCACCCCTCCACTTT. Its translation is CASSPVTGPSSPLHF. Together with reference TRBV18 and TRBJ1-6, the CDR3 gives the full variable domain: NAGVMQNPRHLVRRRGQEARLRCSPMKGHSHVYWYRQLPEEGLKFMVYLQKENIIDESGMPKERFSAEFPKEGPSILRIQQVVRGDSAAYFCASSPVTGPSSPLHFGNGTRLTVT.

This clone was counted at least ten times. Other nucleotide sequences in the sample specify the same CDR3. The rearrangement joins TRBV7-9 to TRBJ2-3; D unresolved. Trimming took off 1 base at V and 4 bases at J, with 3 bases between the two ends. The V gene's germline CDR1 is SEHNR and CDR2 FQNEAQ (reference sequence). This CDR3 has 12 residues. CDR3 amino acids: CASSLGADTQYF. CDR3 DNA: TGTGCCAGCAGCTTAGGGGCAGATACGCAGTATTTT.

CDR3 protein: CASSLEGRQGETQYF. The CDR3 nucleotides are TGTGCCAGCAGCTTAGAAGGTCGGCAGGGGGAGACCCAGTACTTC. The rearrangement uses TRBV7-2 and TRBJ2-5; the D gene is possibly TRBD1 (6 bases). The germline V and J ends were trimmed by 1 base and 5 bases, with 14 bases remaining between them. The CDR3 runs to 15 residues. Germline V CDR1 and CDR2: SGHTA, FQGNSA.

The rearrangement uses TRBV19 and TRBJ2-3; D not resolved. Germline CDR1 LNHDA, CDR2 SQIVND (reference sequence). The CDR3 is 13 residues long. Trimming removed 5 bases from V and 5 bases from J, with 11 bases in between. The DNA for the CDR3 is TGTGCCAGTAGTCTAGGCTTGCGAGATACGCAGTATTTT. It yields the protein CASSLGLRDTQYF.

This chain joins TRBV7-2 and TRBJ1-1; D call uncertain. CDR3 size: 13 residues. Trimming left V 2 bases short and J 10 bases short, with 14 bases between. Germline-derived CDR1 and CDR2 are SGHTA and FQGNSA. The CDR3 DNA is TGTGCCAGCAGCTTAATATCAGTCCAAGGAGCTTTCTTT. Translated: CASSLISVQGAFF.

V usage is TRBV6-5 and J usage is TRBJ2-7, with TRBD2 identical over 7 bases. Germline V gene lookup returns CDR1 MNHEY and CDR2 SVGAGI. CDR3 size: 14 residues. The V gene end was trimmed by 9 bases and the J gene end by 0 bases; junction bases not matched to a gene: 8. The CDR3 loop reads CASKTSAYSYEQYF. The DNA for the CDR3 is TGTGCCAGTAAAACTAGCGCTTACTCCTACGAGCAGTACTTC.

The chain combines TRBV4-3 with TRBJ1-2; 7 bases line up with TRBD1. The CDR3 is 14 residues long. The V and J ends lost 0 bases and 6 bases, in that order; junction bases with no gene match: 4. CDR1 is LGHNA, CDR2 YSLEER, per germline. Here the CDR3 DNA reads TGCGCCAGCAGCCAAGAAGACAGGGTCAATGGCTACACCTTC. It codes for CASSQEDRVNGYTF.

The V and J genes are TRBV5-8 and TRBJ1-1, with D unresolved. Deletions cut 2 bases from V and 8 bases from J, with 10 bases between. This CDR3 region has 12 residues. CDR1 SGHTS and CDR2 YDEGEE come from the germline V gene. CDR3 sequence: CASSLAQPEAFF. CDR3 nucleotide sequence: TGTGCCAGCAGCTTAGCACAGCCCGAAGCTTTCTTT.

The rearrangement uses TRBV6-5 and TRBJ1-2; no clear D gene. V was clipped by 0 bases and J by 2 bases, with 10 bases between them. CDR3 length: 15 amino acids. The germline V gene has CDR1 MNHEY and CDR2 SVGAGI. CDR3 sequence reads: CASSYSFGGNYGYTF. In nucleotides, the CDR3 is TGTGCCAGCAGTTACTCGTTTGGCGGGAACTATGGCTACACCTTC.

The gene calls are TRBV6-6 and TRBJ2-3; 9 bases are a match to TRBD2. The length of the CDR3 is 16 residues. In germline, CDR1 is MNHNY, CDR2 SVGAGI (reference sequence). V lost 2 bases to trimming and J lost 2 bases; unmatched junction nucleotides: 5. CDR3 sequence: CASSYVTSGFTDTQYF. In DNA form, the CDR3 reads TGTGCCAGCAGTTACGTAACTAGCGGGTTCACAGATACGCAGTATTTT.